The rows below give T cell receptor beta chains drawn from one sample of a study of T-cell memory formation after mild COVID-19. TCRdb reanalysed the 5' RACE reads using MiXCR and keeps one entry per CDR3 protein. This sample yields 14,000 to 15,000 distinct CDR3 sequences, of which over 20% are seen a single time; 55% to 65% belongs to the top ten. Sequencing input: PBMCs or a T cell subset sorted from them (not recorded which). The receptors stem from a man aged 18 to 29 who had mild COVID-19 (a few samples of this study predate the infection). Cell type and time point are not known. The CDR3 runs from the conserved cysteine through the conserved F or W. A D gene is named only where the DNA matches it firmly. Only some rows state a clone size, as once, few, many or a class for expanded clones.

clone size	V gene	D gene	J gene	CDR3 DNA	CDR3 protein
NA	TRBV20-1	NA	TRBJ1-5	TGCAGTGCTAGAGAGGGAATGGGCAGGACGCCCCAGCATTTT	CSAREGMGRTPQHF
many	TRBV7-6	TRBD2	TRBJ2-1	TGTGCCAGCAGCTTAGGGTCCTCTAGCGGGTGGTACAATGAGCAGTTCTTC	CASSLGSSSGWYNEQFF
many	TRBV12-3/TRBV12-4	TRBD1	TRBJ1-1	TGTGCCAGCAGGGGGACCACAGGGGTGATAGCTTTCTTT	CASRGTTGVIAFF
many	TRBV5-1	NA	TRBJ2-7	TGCGCCAGCAGCTTCCAGGGTATCTACGAGCAGTACTTC	CASSFQGIYEQYF
many	TRBV7-9	TRBD1	TRBJ1-1	TGTGCCAGCAGCTTAGTCCAGGGGGCCCCTGAAGCTTTCTTT	CASSLVQGAPEAFF
NA	TRBV7-2	NA	TRBJ1-6	TGTGCCAGCAGCTTTTTTTTTCGGAATTCACCCCTCCACTTT	CASSFFFRNSPLHF
many	TRBV19	NA	TRBJ2-2	TGTGCCAGTAGTCTCTCGCTAGTGGTCGCCGGGGAGCTGTTTTTT	CASSLSLVVAGELFF
medium-sized	TRBV10-3	TRBD1	TRBJ1-3	TGTGCCACCCGGGACAGCAATTCTGGAAACACCATATATTTT	CATRDSNSGNTIYF
few	TRBV7-9	NA	TRBJ1-4	TGTGCCAGCAGCTTAACAGGGCCTAATGAAAAACTGTTTTTT	CASSLTGPNEKLFF
NA	TRBV16	TRBD1	TRBJ1-2	TGTGCCAGCAGTCCCGGGACAGGGGCAGTTGGCTACACCTTC	CASSPGTGAVGYTF
many	TRBV7-3	TRBD1	TRBJ1-2	TGTGCCAGCAGCAAGGACAGGGCCAATGGCTACACCTTC	CASSKDRANGYTF
NA	TRBV7-8	NA	TRBJ2-3	TGTGCCAGCAGCTCCCCCACTGGGGGAGGTGGCACAGATACGCAGTATTTT	CASSSPTGGGGTDTQYF
many	TRBV6-6	NA	TRBJ1-5	TGTGCCAGCAGTTATTGGCAGGAAGGTTTCCAGCCCCAGCATTTT	CASSYWQEGFQPQHF
many	TRBV12-3/TRBV12-4	NA	TRBJ1-1	TGTGCCAGCAGTTACACGATCGAGTTGAACACTGAAGCTTTCTTT	CASSYTIELNTEAFF
many	TRBV6-5	NA	TRBJ2-5	TGTGCCAGCAGTCGCCCGACTAGTTTGGGGGAGACCCAGTACTTC	CASSRPTSLGETQYF
NA	TRBV24-1	NA	TRBJ2-2	TGTGCCGCCTCACCCGCGAACACCGGGGAGCTGTTTTTT	CAASPANTGELFF
many	TRBV4-1	NA	TRBJ1-2	TGCGCCAGCAGCCTATATCGGATACAGACAGAAAACTCCTATGGCTACACCTTC	CASSLYRIQTENSYGYTF
medium-sized	TRBV5-1	TRBD2	TRBJ2-3	TGCGCCAGCAGCCCCAGTATAGCGGGGTTCCCAGATACGCAGTATTTT	CASSPSIAGFPDTQYF
many	TRBV20-1	TRBD2	TRBJ2-2	TGCAGTGTCGCCGTGGGACTAGCGGGGGGCCGATCAAACACCGGGGAGCTGTTTTTT	CSVAVGLAGGRSNTGELFF
many	TRBV7-2	NA	TRBJ1-1	TGTGCCAGCAGTCCCCAGGGCGGGGGGACTGAAGCTTTCTTT	CASSPQGGGTEAFF
NA	TRBV20-1	TRBD2	TRBJ2-3	TGCAGTGCTAGAGACCCCACTTACGGGGGGAGCACAGATACGCAGTATTTT	CSARDPTYGGSTDTQYF
many	TRBV12-3/TRBV12-4	NA	TRBJ1-1	TGTGCCAGCAGTTTAGCGCGGTGGGGGGTTGAAGCTTTCTTT	CASSLARWGVEAFF
NA	TRBV7-3	NA	TRBJ2-2	TGTGCCAGCAGCTTAACGTCCAGGGCCGGCGGGGAGCTGTTTTTT	CASSLTSRAGGELFF
few	TRBV28	TRBD1	TRBJ2-4	TGTGCCAGCAGTTTCCAGGGGGCTCGGGGCATTCAGTACTTC	CASSFQGARGIQYF
few	TRBV20-1	NA	TRBJ1-6	TGCAGTGCTGGAAACAATAATTCACCCCTCCACTTT	CSAGNNNSPLHF
many	TRBV4-1	TRBD2	TRBJ2-1	TGCGCCAGCAGCCCTCTCGGACTAGCGGGCTCCTATGAGCAGTTCTTC	CASSPLGLAGSYEQFF
many	TRBV4-2	NA	TRBJ2-1	TGTGCCAGCAGCCAAGTAAATCGGCTTGACAGGACGTCCTACAATGAGCAGTTCTTC	CASSQVNRLDRTSYNEQFF